This is a list of T cell receptor beta chains from one sample in a study of tumor-infiltrating lymphocytes in oesophageal squamous cell carcinoma. TCRdb called the PCR reads again in MiXCR, with one record for every CDR3 protein. The sample carries almost 20,000 distinct CDR3 sequences, around 41% recorded once. Material for sequencing was normal esophageal tissue next to the tumor. These receptors all stem from a male donor with esophageal squamous cell carcinoma. CDR3s include the opening cysteine and the closing phenylalanine or tryptophan. The D gene is left open where the match is weak. Rows give clone size only sometimes, using once, few, many, or a class for an expanded clone.

clone_size	d_call	v_call	j_call	cdr3_nt	cdr3_aa
medium-sized	TRBD1	TRBV7-2	TRBJ2-3	TGTGCCAGCAGCTTCGATGCAGGGGGTACAGATACGCAGTATTTT	CASSFDAGGTDTQYF
many	NA	TRBV28	TRBJ2-1	TGTGCCAGCAGTTTACCCGTATATCGTGACTGGGGTGAGCAGTTCTTC	CASSLPVYRDWGEQFF
few	NA	TRBV5-1	TRBJ1-4	TGCGCCAGCAGCTTACAGACAACTAATGAAAAACTGTTTTTT	CASSLQTTNEKLFF
NA	TRBD2	TRBV6-1	TRBJ2-7	TGTGCCAGCAGTGCCTTAGAGGGACTAGCGGCCTACGAGCAGTACTTC	CASSALEGLAAYEQYF
NA	NA	TRBV6-1	TRBJ2-5	TGTGCCAGCAGTGAAGTAGTGGAGACCCAGTACTTC	CASSEVVETQYF
many	TRBD1	TRBV28	TRBJ2-3	TGTGCCAGCAGTTTAGAAGAGGGGGCAGGGGTTGGAGATACGCAGTATTTT	CASSLEEGAGVGDTQYF
many	TRBD1	TRBV11-1	TRBJ2-3	TGTGCCAGCAGCCCAACCAGGACAGGGGGCACAGATACGCAGTATTTT	CASSPTRTGGTDTQYF
NA	NA	TRBV7-2	TRBJ1-1	TGTGCCAGCAGCTTTACCCCTACGGACACTATCACTGAAGCTTTCTTT	CASSFTPTDTITEAFF
many	NA	TRBV12-3/TRBV12-4	TRBJ2-3	TGTGCCACCGAACAGGCGGATACGCAGTATTTT	CATEQADTQYF
NA	TRBD2	TRBV7-2	TRBJ2-1	TGTGCCAGCAGCTTAGCGAGTACCGCCGGGACTAGCCTCAATGAGCAGTTCTTC	CASSLASTAGTSLNEQFF
NA	TRBD1	TRBV24-1	TRBJ2-5	TGTGCCACCAGTGATTCACAGGGGGCTATAGAGACCCAGTACTTC	CATSDSQGAIETQYF
few	TRBD1	TRBV6-1	TRBJ1-6	TGTGCCAGCAGTGCTGCGGCAGGGGGGAATTCACCCCTCCACTTT	CASSAAAGGNSPLHF
NA	NA	TRBV7-2	TRBJ1-5	TGTGCCAGCAGCCCCAGTATTGACCAGCCCCAGCATTTT	CASSPSIDQPQHF
few	NA	TRBV19	TRBJ2-5	TGTGCCAGTGGCAGGGGACAACCCCAAGAGACCCAGTACTTC	CASGRGQPQETQYF
many	TRBD1	TRBV7-9	TRBJ2-6	TGTGCCAGCAGCGGAGAACGGGACAGGGTCTCTGGGGCCAACGTCCTGACTTTC	CASSGERDRVSGANVLTF
many	NA	TRBV18	TRBJ2-1	TGTGCCAGCTCATCGGGGACCGGAGCCTACAATGAGCAGTTCTTC	CASSSGTGAYNEQFF
medium-sized	TRBD2	TRBV7-2	TRBJ2-7	TGTGCCAGCAGCCCCGGAGCGGGAGGGCAGCTCGAGCAGTACTTC	CASSPGAGGQLEQYF
many	NA	TRBV28	TRBJ2-1	TGTGCCAGCAGTTTAAGTTGGGGTTCCAATGAGCAGTTCTTC	CASSLSWGSNEQFF
few	TRBD1	TRBV20-1	TRBJ2-7	TGCAGTGCTAGCCCTTTAGGGACAGGGACCCCCGAGCAGTACTTC	CSASPLGTGTPEQYF
NA	NA	TRBV24-1	TRBJ2-5	TGTGCCACCAGTGCCGCCGACCAAGAGACCCAGTACTTC	CATSAADQETQYF
many	NA	TRBV27	TRBJ2-1	TGTGCCAGCAGTTTATTATGGCAGCCCAATGAGCAGTTCTTC	CASSLLWQPNEQFF
many	TRBD1	TRBV28	TRBJ2-5	TGTGCCAGCAGTCCGCGAGGGGGCCCAGAGACCCAGTACTTC	CASSPRGGPETQYF
NA	TRBD1	TRBV6-2/TRBV6-3	TRBJ2-7	TGTGCCAGAAGACGGGACAGTATCTACGAGCAGTACTTC	CARRRDSIYEQYF
medium-sized	TRBD1	TRBV7-9	TRBJ2-7	TGTGCCAGCAGCTTAGGCGGGACAGGGAACTCCTACGAGCAGTACTTC	CASSLGGTGNSYEQYF
NA	NA	TRBV7-2	TRBJ2-5	TGTGCCAGCAGCTCGCCTTACAGGGTATTAAGTGGAGAGACCCAGTACTTC	CASSSPYRVLSGETQYF
few	NA	TRBV5-1	TRBJ2-7	TGCGCCAGCAGCTTGGATTGGGTAGGCGGGCAGTACTTC	CASSLDWVGGQYF
many	TRBD1	TRBV10-1	TRBJ1-2	TGCGCCAGCAGTGATGGGACAGGATTTCAGGGCTACACCTTC	CASSDGTGFQGYTF
many	NA	TRBV7-9	TRBJ1-2	TGTGCCAGCAGCTTAGGCTCTAGGGGGACCAATGGCTACACCTTC	CASSLGSRGTNGYTF
many	TRBD1	TRBV20-1	TRBJ2-1	TGCAGTGCTAGCCGGGACAGGTATTTTGAGCAGTTCTTC	CSASRDRYFEQFF
few	NA	TRBV7-4	TRBJ1-1	TGTGCCAGCGGCGTACAGGGTTTAGACACTGAAGCTTTCTTT	CASGVQGLDTEAFF
NA	NA	TRBV28	TRBJ2-5	TGTGCCAGCAGTTTTGGGTCGGGGGGCGCGGCGGAGACCCAGTACTTC	CASSFGSGGAAETQYF
NA	NA	TRBV7-2	TRBJ2-4	TGTGCCAGCAGCCAATCAGCGGACCGCCTCTGCGAGCAGTACTTT	CASSQSADRLCEQYF
NA	NA	TRBV24-1	TRBJ1-5	TGTGCCACCAGGGGCGTGGGTCAGCCCCAGCATTTT	CATRGVGQPQHF
NA	NA	TRBV7-3	TRBJ2-1	TGTGCCAGCTCCATCAGGGGCTCCTACAATGAGCAGTTCTTC	CASSIRGSYNEQFF
NA	NA	TRBV4-1	TRBJ1-3	TGCGCCAGCAGCCAAGAGTCCGGAGCTGGAAACACCATATATTTT	CASSQESGAGNTIYF
NA	TRBD1	TRBV29-1	TRBJ2-1	TGCAGCGCTAGTTCTGGGACAGGGGGCAAAAATGAGCAGTTCTTC	CSASSGTGGKNEQFF
many	TRBD2	TRBV2	TRBJ2-5	TGTGCCAGCAGCCAACTAGCGGCAGGACAAGAGACCCAGTACTTC	CASSQLAAGQETQYF
many	TRBD1	TRBV5-5	TRBJ2-5	TGTGCCAGCAGCCTGGGACAGATACAAGAGACCCAGTACTTC	CASSLGQIQETQYF
NA	TRBD2	TRBV7-2	TRBJ2-7	TGTGCCAGCAGCTTAGGGTGGGAGGGCCTCTACGAGCAGTACTTC	CASSLGWEGLYEQYF
medium-sized	TRBD2	TRBV7-2	TRBJ2-7	TGTGCCAGCAGCTTACAAGCGGGAGGGGGAACCTACGAGCAGTACTTC	CASSLQAGGGTYEQYF
few	TRBD2	TRBV7-8	TRBJ2-6	TGTGCCAGCAGCGTAGGAGGGACTAGCGGGAGCCGCTCTGGGGCCAACGTCCTGACTTTC	CASSVGGTSGSRSGANVLTF
medium-sized	NA	TRBV7-3	TRBJ2-2	TGTGCCAGCAGCTTACAATACGGAGGGCCCCATGGAGACAGGGATGTCACCGGGGAGCTGTTTTTT	CASSLQYGGPHGDRDVTGELFF
few	NA	TRBV6-2/TRBV6-3	TRBJ2-4	TGTGCCAGCAGTTTATCAGGGGTGGGAGAGACCCAGTACTTT	CASSLSGVGETQYF
NA	NA	TRBV27	TRBJ1-1	TGTGCCAGCATGGATACCATGAACACTGAAGCTTTCTTT	CASMDTMNTEAFF
many	NA	TRBV6-1	TRBJ1-2	TGTGCCAGCAGGGTAGATTCTAACTATGGCTACACCTTC	CASRVDSNYGYTF
NA	NA	TRBV7-9	TRBJ1-5	TGTGCCAGCAGCTTAGCTTCGGACGGCAATCAGCCCCAGCATTTT	CASSLASDGNQPQHF
NA	NA	TRBV7-9	TRBJ2-2	TGTGCCAGCAGCTTAGTTGCGGTGAACACCGGGGAGCTGTTTTTT	CASSLVAVNTGELFF
many	TRBD2	TRBV28	TRBJ2-7	TGTGCCAGCAAAGTACGAGCCGGTAGCGGGGGGACCTACGAGCAGTACTTC	CASKVRAGSGGTYEQYF
NA	NA	TRBV27	TRBJ1-4	TGTGCCAGCAGTTTGAGCCGGGGCGGTGATGAAAAACTGTTTTTT	CASSLSRGGDEKLFF
NA	NA	TRBV5-1	TRBJ2-3	TGCGCCAGCAGCTTGGGTGACTACACCGGGGAGCTGTATTTT	CASSLGDYTGELYF
NA	TRBD1	TRBV7-6	TRBJ2-7	TGTGCCAGCAGCTTAGGGGGACAGGGGATCGAGCAGTACTTC	CASSLGGQGIEQYF
few	TRBD1	TRBV7-9	TRBJ2-4	TGTGCCAGCAGCGGACAGGGACAGTGGGGAGAAGCCAAAAACATTCAGTACTTC	CASSGQGQWGEAKNIQYF